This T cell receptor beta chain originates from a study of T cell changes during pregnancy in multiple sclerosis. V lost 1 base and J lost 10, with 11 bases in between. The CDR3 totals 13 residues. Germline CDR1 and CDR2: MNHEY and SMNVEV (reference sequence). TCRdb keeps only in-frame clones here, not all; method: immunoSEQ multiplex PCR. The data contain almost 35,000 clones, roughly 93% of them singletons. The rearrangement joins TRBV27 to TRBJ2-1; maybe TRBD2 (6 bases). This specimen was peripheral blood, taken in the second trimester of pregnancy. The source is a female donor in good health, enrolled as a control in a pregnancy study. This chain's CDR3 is CASSLYRSGEQFF. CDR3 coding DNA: TGTGCCAGCAGTTTATATCGGAGCGGGGAGCAGTTCTTC.